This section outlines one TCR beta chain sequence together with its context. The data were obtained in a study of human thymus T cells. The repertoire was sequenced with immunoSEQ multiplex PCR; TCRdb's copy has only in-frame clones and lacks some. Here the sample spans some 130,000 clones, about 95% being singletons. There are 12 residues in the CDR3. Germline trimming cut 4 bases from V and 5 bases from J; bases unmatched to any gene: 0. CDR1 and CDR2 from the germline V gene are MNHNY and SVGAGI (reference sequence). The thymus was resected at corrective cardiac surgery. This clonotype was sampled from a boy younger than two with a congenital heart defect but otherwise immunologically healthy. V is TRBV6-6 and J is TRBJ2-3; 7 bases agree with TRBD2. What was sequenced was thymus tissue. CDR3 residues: CASSWTRDTQYF. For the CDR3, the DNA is TGTGCCAGCAGTTGGACTAGAGATACGCAGTATTTT.